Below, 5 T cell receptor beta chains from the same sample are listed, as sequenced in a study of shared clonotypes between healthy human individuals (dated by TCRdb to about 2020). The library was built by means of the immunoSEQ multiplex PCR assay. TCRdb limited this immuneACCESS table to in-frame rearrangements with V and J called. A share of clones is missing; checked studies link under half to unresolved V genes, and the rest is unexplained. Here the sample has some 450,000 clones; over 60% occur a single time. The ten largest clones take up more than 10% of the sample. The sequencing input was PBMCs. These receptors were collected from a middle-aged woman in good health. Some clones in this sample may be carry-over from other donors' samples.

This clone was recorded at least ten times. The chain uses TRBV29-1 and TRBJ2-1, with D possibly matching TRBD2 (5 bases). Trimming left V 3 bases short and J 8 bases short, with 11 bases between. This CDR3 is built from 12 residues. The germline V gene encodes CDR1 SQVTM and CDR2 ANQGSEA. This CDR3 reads CSVELVLDEQFF. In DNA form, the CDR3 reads TGCAGCGTTGAGCTAGTACTAGATGAGCAGTTCTTC.

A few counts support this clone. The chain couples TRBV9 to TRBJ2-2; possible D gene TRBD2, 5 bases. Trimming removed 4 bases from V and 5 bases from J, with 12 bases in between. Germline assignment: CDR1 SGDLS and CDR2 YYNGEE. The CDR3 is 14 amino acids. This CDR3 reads CASSPSLATGELFF. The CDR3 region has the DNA TGTGCCAGCAGCCCTTCGCTAGCTACCGGGGAGCTGTTTTTT.

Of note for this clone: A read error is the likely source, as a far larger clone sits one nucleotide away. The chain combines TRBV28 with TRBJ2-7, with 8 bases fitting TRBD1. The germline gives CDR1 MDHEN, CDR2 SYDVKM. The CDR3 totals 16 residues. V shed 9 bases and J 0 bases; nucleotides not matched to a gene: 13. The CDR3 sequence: CARTPAGTGASYEQYF. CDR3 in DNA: TGTGCCAGAACTCCAGCCGGGACAGGTGCCTCCTACGAGCAGTACTTC.

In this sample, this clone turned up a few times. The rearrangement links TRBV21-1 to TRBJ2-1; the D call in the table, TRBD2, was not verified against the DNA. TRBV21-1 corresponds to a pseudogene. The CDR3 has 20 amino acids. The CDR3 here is CASSKDPLGTSGLSGELQFF. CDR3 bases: TGTGCCAGCAGCAAGGACCCGCTGGGGACTAGCGGTCTTAGTGGCGAGTTGCAGTTCTTC.

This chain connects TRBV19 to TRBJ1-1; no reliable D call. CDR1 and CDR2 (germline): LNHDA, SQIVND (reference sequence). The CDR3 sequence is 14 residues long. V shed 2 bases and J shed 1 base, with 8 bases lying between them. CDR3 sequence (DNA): TGTGCCAGTAGTATATCAACCGCGAACACTGAAGCTTTCTTT. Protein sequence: CASSISTANTEAFF.